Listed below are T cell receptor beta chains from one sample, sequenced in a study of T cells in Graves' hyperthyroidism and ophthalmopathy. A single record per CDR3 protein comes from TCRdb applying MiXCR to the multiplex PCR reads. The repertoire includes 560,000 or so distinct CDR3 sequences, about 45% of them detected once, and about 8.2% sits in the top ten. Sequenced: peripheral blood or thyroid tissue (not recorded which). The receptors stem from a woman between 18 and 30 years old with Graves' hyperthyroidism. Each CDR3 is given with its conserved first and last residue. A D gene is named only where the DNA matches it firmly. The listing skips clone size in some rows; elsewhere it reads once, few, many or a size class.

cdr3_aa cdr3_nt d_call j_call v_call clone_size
CASSQDLGVSNTEAFF TGTGCCAGCAGCCAAGATTTGGGGGTCTCTAACACTGAAGCTTTCTTT . TRBJ1-1 TRBV7-2 .
CASIFGTFEQYF TGTGCCAGCATTTTCGGGACTTTCGAGCAGTACTTC . TRBJ2-7 TRBV6-5 few
CASSPGLAEHNYEQYF TGTGCCAGCAGTCCGGGACTAGCGGAACATAACTACGAGCAGTACTTC TRBD2 TRBJ2-7 TRBV25-1 .
CAIRGTVDGYTF TGTGCCATCAGAGGGACAGTGGATGGCTACACCTTC TRBD1 TRBJ1-2 TRBV10-3 .
CSARPGRAGELFF TGCAGTGCTAGGCCGGGTCGGGCCGGGGAGCTGTTTTTT . TRBJ2-2 TRBV20-1 .
CASRGTWTSGPYEQYF TGTGCCAGCCGTGGGACGTGGACTAGCGGACCCTACGAGCAGTACTTC TRBD2 TRBJ2-7 TRBV2 .
CTSREVGAGYTF TGTACCAGCAGAGAAGTAGGGGCTGGCTACACCTTC . TRBJ1-2 TRBV25-1 many
CARSTGGTNQPQHF TGTGCTAGATCGACAGGGGGGACGAATCAGCCCCAGCATTTT TRBD1 TRBJ1-5 TRBV10-3 .
CASSRPGGTEAFF TGTGCCAGCAGCCGGCCGGGGGGCACTGAAGCTTTCTTT . TRBJ1-1 TRBV11-3 many
CASSKRLAPAQYF TGTGCCAGCAGTAAGAGACTAGCGCCAGCCCAGTACTTC TRBD2 TRBJ2-5 TRBV11-1 .
CASSYLNNEKLFF TGTGCCAGCAGTTACTTAAATAATGAAAAACTGTTTTTT . TRBJ1-4 TRBV7-2 few
CASSESLRYGYTF TGTGCCAGCAGTGAATCCCTCCGATATGGCTACACCTTC . TRBJ1-2 TRBV25-1 .
CASSPFGNTIYF TGTGCCAGTAGCCCTTTTGGTAACACCATATATTTT . TRBJ1-3 TRBV19 many
CASSQEEGNSNQPQHF TGTGCCAGCAGCCAAGAGGAAGGGAATAGCAATCAGCCCCAGCATTTT . TRBJ1-5 TRBV11-1 .
CASSSGTGDMNTEAFF TGTGCCAGCAGCTCGGGGACAGGGGACATGAACACTGAAGCTTTCTTT TRBD1 TRBJ1-1 TRBV7-1 few
CASRAQGSDGYTF TGTGCCAGCAGAGCCCAGGGTTCAGATGGCTACACCTTC . TRBJ1-2 TRBV7-9 many
CASSDPLNQPQHF TGTGCCAGCAGTGACCCCCTCAATCAGCCCCAACATTTT . TRBJ1-5 TRBV2 once